The rows below give T cell receptor beta chains drawn from one sample of a study of blood T cell repertoires in COVID-19. The repertoire was sequenced with immunoSEQ multiplex PCR; TCRdb's copy has only in-frame clones and lacks some. The profile shows about 260,000 clones, 88% of them singletons. The source material was peripheral blood. The receptors derive from a human donor in a cohort sampled during active COVID-19. CDR3s include the opening cysteine and the closing phenylalanine or tryptophan. The order of the fields is D gene, J gene, clone size, V gene, CDR3 DNA, CDR3 protein. D genes are given only for firm matches. The size of a clone is reported for some rows only, either as once, few or many, or as a class for expanded clones.

- | TRBJ2-7 | once | TRBV5-1 | TGCGCCAGCAGCTTAAGGGGGACTACCTACGAGCAGTACTTC | CASSLRGTTYEQYF
TRBD1 | TRBJ1-4 | - | TRBV16 | TGTGCCAGCAGCCAAGGGACAGTCGTTGAAAAACTGTTTTTT | CASSQGTVVEKLFF
- | TRBJ1-2 | - | TRBV6-2/TRBV6-3 | TGTGCCAGCAGTTACGGAGGGAGTCAAGGGTATGGCTACACCTTC | CASSYGGSQGYGYTF
- | TRBJ1-5 | - | TRBV4-1 | TGCGCCAGCAGCCAATCGACAGGAACTAATCAGCCCCAGCATTTT | CASSQSTGTNQPQHF
- | TRBJ2-1 | - | TRBV9 | TGTGCCAGCAGCCTCCAGGGCGGCGCTTCCTACAATGAGCAGTTCTTC | CASSLQGGASYNEQFF
- | TRBJ1-5 | - | TRBV30 | TGTGCCTGGAGTGAAACCGGGACATTAAATCAGCCCCAGCATTTT | CAWSETGTLNQPQHF
TRBD1 | TRBJ2-7 | - | TRBV4-1 | TGCGCCAGCAGCCAGGAGACAGGGGTTTTCGACGAGCAGTACTTC | CASSQETGVFDEQYF
TRBD2 | TRBJ2-1 | - | TRBV4-1 | TGCGCCAGCAGCCAGTGGGCTAGCGGGGTATACAATGAGCAGTTCTTC | CASSQWASGVYNEQFF
TRBD1 | TRBJ1-3 | - | TRBV7-6 | TGTGCCAGCAGCTTCTCCAGGGGGAACTCTGGAAACACCATATATTTT | CASSFSRGNSGNTIYF
TRBD2 | TRBJ2-7 | - | TRBV19 | TGTGCCAGTAGGGGACAAGCGGGAGTAGGAAGCGAGCAGTACTTC | CASRGQAGVGSEQYF
- | TRBJ1-1 | - | TRBV7-3 | TGTGCCAGCAGCTTAGCAGCGCAGCCGAACACTGAAGCTTTCTTT | CASSLAAQPNTEAFF
TRBD1 | TRBJ1-5 | - | TRBV19 | TGTGCCTCCAACCCCGGGACAGGAAGTTCCCCCCAGCATTTT | CASNPGTGSSPQHF
TRBD1 | TRBJ1-5 | - | TRBV20-1 | TGCAGTGCTAGTAACAGGGGGCGCCGTGGCAATCAGCCCCAGCATTTT | CSASNRGRRGNQPQHF
TRBD2 | TRBJ2-3 | - | TRBV5-4 | TGTGCCAGCAGCTTGGTGGCTAGCGGGGGAGAGGCAGATACGCAGTATTTT | CASSLVASGGEADTQYF
- | TRBJ2-7 | few | TRBV6-2/TRBV6-3 | TGTGCCAGCAGCCACGGGGGTGAGCAGTACTTC | CASSHGGEQYF
- | TRBJ1-6 | - | TRBV4-3 | TGCGCCAGCAGCCTCGAAGGGGTTGGGAATTCACCCCTCCACTTT | CASSLEGVGNSPLHF
TRBD2 | TRBJ2-5 | - | TRBV11-2 | TGTGCCAGCGGAAAAACCGGGGGGGCCGATCAAGAGACCCAGTACTTC | CASGKTGGADQETQYF
TRBD1 | TRBJ1-4 | - | TRBV19 | TGTGCCAGTAGTATATACGGGACAGGTCATGAAAAACTGTTTTTT | CASSIYGTGHEKLFF
- | TRBJ1-1 | few | TRBV5-4 | TGTGCCAGCAGCTTCCGGATGGGGGAGGGAGCTGAAGCTTTCTTT | CASSFRMGEGAEAFF
- | TRBJ2-7 | - | TRBV5-1 | TGCGCCAGCAGCTGGGGGACCAGGGGCGGTTTCTACGAGCAGTACTTC | CASSWGTRGGFYEQYF
TRBD1 | TRBJ1-1 | - | TRBV30 | TGTGCCTGGAGCCGGGACAGGGCGAACACTGAAGCTTTCTTT | CAWSRDRANTEAFF
- | TRBJ1-2 | - | TRBV7-9 | TGTGCCAGCAGCTCGTCCCTCGTTGCCGGGGACACCTTC | CASSSSLVAGDTF
- | TRBJ1-5 | - | TRBV5-1 | TGCGCCAGCAGCCCCTTACAGGGCCAGCCCCAGCATTTT | CASSPLQGQPQHF
TRBD1 | TRBJ1-2 | - | TRBV27 | TGTGCCAGCAGTTTAACCCCGGACAGGGTCGGTGGCTACACCTTC | CASSLTPDRVGGYTF
- | TRBJ1-1 | - | TRBV28 | TGTGCCAGCAGTTTGGGCAGGGGATACACTGAAGCTTTCTTT | CASSLGRGYTEAFF
- | TRBJ1-5 | few | TRBV21-1 | TGTGCCAGCAGCAGCCGACAGGGGGGTTGTAATCAGCCCCAGCATTTT | CASSSRQGGCNQPQHF
TRBD1 | TRBJ2-5 | - | TRBV24-1 | TGTGCCACCAGTGGTGGGACAGGGTATGAGACCCAGTACTTC | CATSGGTGYETQYF
- | TRBJ1-1 | - | TRBV27 | TGTGCCAGCAGTTTTGCTCAGTGGACTGAAGCTTTCTTT | CASSFAQWTEAFF
TRBD1 | TRBJ2-7 | - | TRBV5-8 | TGTGCCAGCAGCTTCGCGACAGGGGACGAGCAGTACTTC | CASSFATGDEQYF
- | TRBJ2-7 | - | TRBV20-1 | TGCAGTGCTATCCTACGGGAGCAGTACTTC | CSAILREQYF
- | TRBJ2-1 | once | TRBV6-2/TRBV6-3 | TGTGCCAGCAGCTTGGAGGGCCGGGGTAATGAGCAGTTCTTC | CASSLEGRGNEQFF